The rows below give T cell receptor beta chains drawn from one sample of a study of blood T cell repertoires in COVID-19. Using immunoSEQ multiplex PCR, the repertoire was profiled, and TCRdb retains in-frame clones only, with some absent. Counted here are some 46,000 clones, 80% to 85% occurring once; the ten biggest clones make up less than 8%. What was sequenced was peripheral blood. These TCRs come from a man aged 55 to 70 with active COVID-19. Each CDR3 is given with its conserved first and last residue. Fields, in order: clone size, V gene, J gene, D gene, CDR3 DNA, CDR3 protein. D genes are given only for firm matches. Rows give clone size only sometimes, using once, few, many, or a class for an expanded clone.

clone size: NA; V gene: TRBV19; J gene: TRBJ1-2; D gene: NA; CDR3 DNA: TGTGCCAGTAGCCAAACCCTAGGACAGACTCAGGGCTACACCTTC; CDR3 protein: CASSQTLGQTQGYTF
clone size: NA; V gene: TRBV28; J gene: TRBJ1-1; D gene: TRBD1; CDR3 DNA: TGTGCCAGCACCATAGACAGGGGTCAGAACACTGAAGCTTTCTTT; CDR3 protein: CASTIDRGQNTEAFF
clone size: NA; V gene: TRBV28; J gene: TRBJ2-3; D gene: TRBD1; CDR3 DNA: TGTGCCAGCAGTCCCCCGGGACAGGGTGAAGATACGCAGTATTTT; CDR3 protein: CASSPPGQGEDTQYF
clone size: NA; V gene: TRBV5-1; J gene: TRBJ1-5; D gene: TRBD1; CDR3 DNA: TGCGCCAGCAGCCCCGGGACAGAAAATCAGCCCCAGCATTTT; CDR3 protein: CASSPGTENQPQHF
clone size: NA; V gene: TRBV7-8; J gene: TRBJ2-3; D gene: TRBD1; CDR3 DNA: TGTGCCAGCAGCTTCCGGGACAGGAGCACAGATACGCAGTATTTT; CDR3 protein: CASSFRDRSTDTQYF
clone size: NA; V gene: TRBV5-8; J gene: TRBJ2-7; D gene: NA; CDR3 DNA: TGTGCCAGCAGCTTGAGACAGCTACTGCTTACAGAGCAGTACTTC; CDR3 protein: CASSLRQLLLTEQYF
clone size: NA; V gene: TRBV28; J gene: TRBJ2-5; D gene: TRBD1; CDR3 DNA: TGTGCCAGCAGTTCCCGGACAGGGATGTCAGAGACCCAGTACTTC; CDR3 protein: CASSSRTGMSETQYF
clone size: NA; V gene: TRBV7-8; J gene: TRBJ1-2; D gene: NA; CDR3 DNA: TGTGCCAGCAGCTTAGGCACAGCCAACTATGGCTACACCTTC; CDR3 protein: CASSLGTANYGYTF
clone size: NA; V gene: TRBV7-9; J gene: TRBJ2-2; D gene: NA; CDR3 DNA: TGTGCCAGCAGCTTAGCAAGAACTGGGAACACCGGGGAGCTGTTTTTT; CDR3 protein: CASSLARTGNTGELFF
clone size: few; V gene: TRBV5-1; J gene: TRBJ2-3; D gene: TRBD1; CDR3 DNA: TGCGCCAGCAGTTATCGACAGGGTAGCACAGATACGCAGTATTTT; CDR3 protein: CASSYRQGSTDTQYF
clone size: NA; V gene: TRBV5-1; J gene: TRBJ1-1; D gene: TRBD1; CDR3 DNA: TGCGCCAGCAGCCCTTGGACAGGGACTAACACTGAAGCTTTCTTT; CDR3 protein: CASSPWTGTNTEAFF
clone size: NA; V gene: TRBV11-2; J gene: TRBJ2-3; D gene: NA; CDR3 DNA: TGTGCCAGCAGCCAATACCGGGGGGCCGGAGATACGCAGTATTTT; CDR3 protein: CASSQYRGAGDTQYF
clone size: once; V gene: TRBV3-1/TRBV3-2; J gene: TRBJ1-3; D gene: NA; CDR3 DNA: TGTGCCAGCAGCCAAACAGTTGGAAACACCATATATTTT; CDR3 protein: CASSQTVGNTIYF
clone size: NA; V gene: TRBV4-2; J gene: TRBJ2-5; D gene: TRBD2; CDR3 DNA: TGTGCCAGCAGCCAAGCGAGAACTAGCGGGGGCCGGTACCAAGAGACCCAGTACTTC; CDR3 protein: CASSQARTSGGRYQETQYF
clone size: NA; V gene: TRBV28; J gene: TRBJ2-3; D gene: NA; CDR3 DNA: TGTGCCAGCAGTTGGGACTCAGACACAGATACGCAGTATTTT; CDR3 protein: CASSWDSDTDTQYF
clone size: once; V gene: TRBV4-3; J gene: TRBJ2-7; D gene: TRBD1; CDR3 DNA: TGCGCCAGCAGCCAGGGACAGGGGTTCGAGCAGTACTTC; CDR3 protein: CASSQGQGFEQYF
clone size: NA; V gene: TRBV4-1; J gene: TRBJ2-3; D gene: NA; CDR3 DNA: TGCGCCAGCAGCCCGGAAGTGGCCGGGACGCAGTATTTT; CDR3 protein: CASSPEVAGTQYF
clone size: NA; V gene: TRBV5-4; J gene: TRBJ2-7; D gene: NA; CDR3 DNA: TGTGCCAGCTCTCAGAGGGGCAGGGGAAACGAGCAGTACTTC; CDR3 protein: CASSQRGRGNEQYF
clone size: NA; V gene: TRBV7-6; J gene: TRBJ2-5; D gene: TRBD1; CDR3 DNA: TGTGCCAGCAGCTCCGGGACAGGGGTGTTTGAGACCCAGTACTTC; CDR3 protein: CASSSGTGVFETQYF
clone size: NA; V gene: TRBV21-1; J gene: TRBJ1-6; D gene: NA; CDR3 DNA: TGTGCCAGCGGCCCTGGGGCGGGGGGGGACTCCTATAATTCACCCCTCCACTTT; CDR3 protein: CASGPGAGGDSYNSPLHF
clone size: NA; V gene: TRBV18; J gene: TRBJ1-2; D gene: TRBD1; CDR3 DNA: TGTGCCAGCTCAACGGACAGGGGTTATGGCTACACCTTC; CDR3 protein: CASSTDRGYGYTF
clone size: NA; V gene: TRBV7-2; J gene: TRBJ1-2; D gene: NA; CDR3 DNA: TGTGCCAGCAGCTTAGGGCCCTCATCGGGGGGCTACACCTTC; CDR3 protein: CASSLGPSSGGYTF
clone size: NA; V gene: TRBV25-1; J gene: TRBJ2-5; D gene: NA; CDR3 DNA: TGTGCCAGCAGACGGGAGCAAGAGACCCAGTACTTC; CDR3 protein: CASRREQETQYF
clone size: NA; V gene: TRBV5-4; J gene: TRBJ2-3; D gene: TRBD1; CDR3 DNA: TGTGCCAGCAGCAACAGGGGAGGCACAGATACGCAGTATTTT; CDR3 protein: CASSNRGGTDTQYF
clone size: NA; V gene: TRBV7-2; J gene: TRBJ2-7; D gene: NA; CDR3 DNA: TGTGCCAGCAAAATTCGGTATAGCGAGCTATACGAGCAGTACTTC; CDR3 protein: CASKIRYSELYEQYF
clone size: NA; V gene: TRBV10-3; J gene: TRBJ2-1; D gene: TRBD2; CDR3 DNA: TGTGCCATCAGTGGGGCATCGCTTAGCGGGGACTACAATGAGCAGTTCTTC; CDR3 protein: CAISGASLSGDYNEQFF
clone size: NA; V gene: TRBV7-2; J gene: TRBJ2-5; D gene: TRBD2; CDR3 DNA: TGTGCCAGCAGCTCCGGACTAGCGGGGGGGGTGGCCCAGTACTTC; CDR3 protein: CASSSGLAGGVAQYF
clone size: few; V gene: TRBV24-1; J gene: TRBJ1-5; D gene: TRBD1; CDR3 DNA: TGTGCCACCAGTGAAGACAGGGGTCCAAGCAATCAGCCCCAGCATTTT; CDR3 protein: CATSEDRGPSNQPQHF
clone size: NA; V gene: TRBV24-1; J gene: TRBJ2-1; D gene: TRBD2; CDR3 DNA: TGTGCCACCAGTGATGAGGGACTAGTCAGCTCCTACAATGAGCAGTTCTTC; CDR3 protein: CATSDEGLVSSYNEQFF
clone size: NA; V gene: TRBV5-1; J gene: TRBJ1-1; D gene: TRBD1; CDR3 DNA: TGCGCCAGCAGCCAGACAGGGGATAGGTCGGCTTTCTTT; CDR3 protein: CASSQTGDRSAFF
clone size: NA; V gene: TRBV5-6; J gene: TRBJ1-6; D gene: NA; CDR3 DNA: TGTGCCAGCAGCTTAGGGGTAAATTCACCCCTCCACTTT; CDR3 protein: CASSLGVNSPLHF
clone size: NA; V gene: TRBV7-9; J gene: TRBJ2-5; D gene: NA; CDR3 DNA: TGTGCCAGCAGCCGGGGACAAGGCACAATCGAGACCCAGTACTTC; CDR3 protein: CASSRGQGTIETQYF
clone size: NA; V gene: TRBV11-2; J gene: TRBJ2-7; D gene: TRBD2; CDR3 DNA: TGTGCCAGCAGCTTATTAACTAGCGGGGGGGGCTCCTACGAGCAGTACTTC; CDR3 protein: CASSLLTSGGGSYEQYF
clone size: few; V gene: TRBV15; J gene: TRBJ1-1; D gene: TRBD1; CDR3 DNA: TGTGCCACCAGCGGGGGACAGGTATATACTGAAGCTTTCTTT; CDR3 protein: CATSGGQVYTEAFF
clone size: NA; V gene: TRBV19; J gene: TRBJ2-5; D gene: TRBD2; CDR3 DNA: TGTGCCAGTACCCCCGAGGGAGGGTTCCCCTACCAAGAGACCCAGTACTTC; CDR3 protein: CASTPEGGFPYQETQYF